A single sample gave rise to the 11 T cell receptor beta chains below, sequenced in a study of T-cell memory formation after mild COVID-19. TCRdb used MiXCR to reprocess the 5' RACE reads, holding one entry per CDR3 protein. The sample has under 300,000 distinct CDR3 sequences; roughly 17% are singletons. Sequencing was done on a sample of PBMCs or a T cell subset sorted from them (not recorded which). The receptors come from a man between 18 and 35 years old who had mild COVID-19 (a few samples of this study predate the infection). Cell type and time point are not known.

V is TRBV5-1 and J is TRBJ1-1, with a tentative D call TRBD1 (5 bases). Trimming left V 0 bases short and J 6 bases short, with 15 bases between. Looked up from germline, CDR1 is SGHRS and CDR2 is YFSETQ. The CDR3 runs 15 residues. CDR3 bases: TGCGCCAGCAGCTTGGGGGGGGGACCAAAGGCTGAAGCTTTCTTT. Amino acid sequence: CASSLGGGPKAEAFF.

The count of this clonotype is one. V and J are TRBV3-1 and TRBJ2-7; TRBD1 aligns across 7 bases. The length of the CDR3 is 15 residues. V trimming: 3 bases; J trimming: 2 bases; junction bases outside the gene matches: 7. Germline V lookup: CDR1 LGHDT, CDR2 YNNKEL (reference sequence). CDR3 DNA sequence: TGTGCCAGCAGCCAGACCACTCAGGGGGCCTACGAGCAGTACTTC. This translates into CASSQTTQGAYEQYF.

This clonotype has only a few counts. The chain links TRBV20-1 to TRBJ1-1; no reliable D call. CDR1 and CDR2 (germline): DFQATT, SNEGSKA (reference sequence). V lost 3 bases, J lost 11 bases, and 13 bases lay in between. CDR3 length: 11 residues. For the CDR3, the DNA is TGCAGTGCTAGCGGTAATTCACCGGCTTTCTTT. This encodes CSASGNSPAFF.

V gene TRBV4-3 combines with J gene TRBJ1-6, with unresolved D. The CDR3 has 15 residues. Per germline, CDR1 LGHNA and CDR2 YSLEER. V dropped 1 base and J dropped 5 bases, with 9 bases sitting between them. The CDR3 loop reads CASSQGLGDNSPLHF. The CDR3 nucleotides are TGCGCCAGCAGCCAAGGACTCGGGGATAATTCACCCCTCCACTTT.

The chain uses TRBV20-1 and TRBJ2-5; D unclear. Germline values: CDR1 DFQATT, CDR2 SNEGSKA (reference sequence). Trimming shortened V by 3 bases and J by 1 base, and 9 bases separated the two germline ends. The CDR3 spans 13 residues. The CDR3 DNA follows: TGCAGTGCTAGTTCCGGTAGCCAAGAGACCCAGTACTTC. Translated, it gives CSASSGSQETQYF.

Of note for this clonotype: One end of the junction is discordant with germline, which a read error may explain. The gene calls are TRBV12-3 or TRBV12-4 and TRBJ1-2; D call uncertain. There are 10 residues in the CDR3. The CDR3 sequence is CASSTSTLDF. The CDR3, as DNA: TGTGCCAGCAGCACTTCTACGTTAGACTTC.

This clonotype was seen a few times. The gene calls are TRBV11-1 and TRBJ1-1, with unresolved D. Germline CDR1 and CDR2: SGHAT and FQDESV (reference sequence). The CDR3 is 16 residues long. The V and J ends lost 3 bases and 3 bases respectively, with 17 bases between them. CDR3 sequence: CASSFDRVGHHTEAFF. As DNA, the CDR3 is TGTGCCAGCAGCTTCGATCGGGTCGGGCATCACACTGAAGCTTTCTTT.

This clonotype was seen a handful of times. The J gene is TRBJ2-7, the V gene TRBV4-3, with D possibly matching TRBD1 (5 bases). Germline CDR1 and CDR2: LGHNA and YSLEER. The CDR3 runs to 13 residues. The V and J ends lost 1 base and 7 bases respectively, with 11 bases between them. The CDR3, as DNA: TGCGCCAGCAGCCAAGTTCAGGGTGGTGAGCAGTACGTC. It encodes CASSQVQGGEQYV.

This sequence joins TRBV7-8 and TRBJ2-7; tentative D call: TRBD2 (5 bases). CDR3 size: 12 residues. The V and J ends lost 2 bases and 6 bases respectively, with 8 bases between them. Germline V gene sequence: CDR1 SGHVS, CDR2 FQNEAQ. CDR3 bases: TGTGCCAGCAGCTTATTGGGGAGCGAGCAGTACTTC. Encoded protein: CASSLLGSEQYF. Together with reference TRBV7-8 and TRBJ2-7, the CDR3 gives the full variable domain: GAGVSQSPRYKVAKRGQDVALRCDPISGHVSLFWYQQALGQGPEFLTYFQNEAQLDKSGLPSDRFFAERPEGSVSTLKIQRTQQEDSAVYLCASSLLGSEQYFGPGTRLTVT.

Ten or more counts support this clonotype. The rearrangement joins TRBV5-1 to TRBJ1-6; D is possibly TRBD1 (6 bases). The CDR3 consists of 14 residues. CDR1 and CDR2 from the germline V gene are SGHRS and YFSETQ. Trimming cost V 4 bases and J 7 bases, with 12 bases left between them. The CDR3 DNA reads as TGCGCCAGCAGCGACGGGGGCCGGAATTCACCCCTCCACTTT. This sequence encodes CASSDGGRNSPLHF.

The V gene is TRBV6-2 or TRBV6-3, the J gene TRBJ1-2; weak D call: TRBD1 (5 bases). Per germline, CDR1 MNHEY and CDR2 SVGEGT. CDR3 length equals 13 residues. The V gene lost 4 bases and the J gene lost 7 bases, with 13 bases spanning the gap. CDR3 nucleotides: TGTGCCAGCAGTTGGGGACCGCCTGGTGGCTACACCTTC. Protein: CASSWGPPGGYTF.